The rows below give T cell receptor beta chains drawn from one sample of a study of shared clonotypes between healthy human individuals. Here immunoSEQ multiplex PCR was the method, and the copy in TCRdb shows in-frame clones only, minus some. In the table there are millions of clones, approximately 95% of which are singletons. Sequenced material: naive CD8+ T cells sorted from blood. These receptors were collected from a man in his late teens or twenties in good health. Both conserved end residues are part of each CDR3. A D gene is named only where the DNA matches it firmly. Clone size is not always given. Where it is, it says once, few, many or a class for expanded clones.

clone_size j_call v_call d_call cdr3_length cdr3_aa cdr3_nt
NA TRBJ1-6 TRBV30 NA 12 CAWTLFNSPLHF TGTGCCTGGACCCTGTTTAATTCACCCCTCCACTTT
NA TRBJ1-4 TRBV2 NA 16 CASSHEDRGLEGVLFF TGTGCCAGCAGTCACGAGGATAGGGGACTTGAAGGGGTACTGTTTTTT
NA TRBJ1-5 TRBV6-5 TRBD1 15 CASSVTGGNNQPQHF TGTGCCAGCAGTGTGACAGGGGGCAACAATCAGCCCCAGCATTTT
NA TRBJ2-7 TRBV29-1 TRBD2 15 CSVSPGTSGTYEQYF TGCAGCGTTAGTCCCGGGACTAGCGGAACCTACGAGCAGTACTTC
NA TRBJ2-1 TRBV6-5 NA 16 CASSYKTGPVAHEQFF TGTGCCAGCAGTTACAAAACAGGCCCGGTTGCCCATGAGCAGTTCTTC
few TRBJ1-6 TRBV7-6 NA 12 CASSLMDGPLHF TGTGCCAGCAGCTTGATGGACGGTCCCCTCCACTTT
NA TRBJ2-1 TRBV6-5 TRBD1 13 CASSRDRVNEQFF TGTGCCAGCAGCAGGGACAGGGTCAATGAGCAGTTCTTC
NA TRBJ1-5 TRBV27 TRBD1 16 CASSPSTGESNQPQHF TGTGCCAGCAGTCCCTCGACAGGGGAGAGCAATCAGCCCCAGCATTTT
NA TRBJ2-7 TRBV28 TRBD2 14 CASSFGGESYEQYF TGTGCCAGCAGTTTCGGGGGGGAGTCCTACGAGCAGTACTTC
NA TRBJ2-1 TRBV25-1 TRBD2 17 CASSVGTSGPSYNEQFF TGTGCCAGCAGTGTGGGGACTAGCGGACCCTCCTACAATGAGCAGTTCTTC
NA TRBJ2-1 TRBV18 NA 14 CASSRSDYYNEQFF TGTGCCAGCTCTCGATCCGATTACTACAATGAGCAGTTCTTC
NA TRBJ2-7 TRBV2 TRBD2 14 CASRGGLAVYEQYF TGTGCCAGCAGGGGGGGACTAGCGGTCTACGAGCAGTACTTC
NA TRBJ2-7 TRBV4-3 NA 13 CASSQELGWEQYF TGCGCCAGCAGCCAAGAACTCGGTTGGGAGCAGTACTTC
once TRBJ2-3 TRBV10-2 NA 11 CASSEADTQYF TGCGCCAGCAGTGAGGCGGATACGCAGTATTTT
NA TRBJ2-7 TRBV28 TRBD2 15 CASSLLLAGSYEQYF TGTGCCAGCAGTTTATTGTTAGCGGGATCCTACGAGCAGTACTTC
NA TRBJ2-7 TRBV28 NA 13 CASSAVASYEQYF TGTGCCAGCAGTGCCGTTGCGTCCTACGAGCAGTACTTC
NA TRBJ1-1 TRBV28 NA 18 CASSSQGSDRGADTEAFF TGTGCCAGCAGTTCCCAGGGTTCGGACAGAGGGGCGGACACTGAAGCTTTCTTT
NA TRBJ2-2 TRBV7-6 NA 17 CASSARLRLENTGELFF TGTGCCAGCAGCGCCCGGCTCCGGTTAGAAAACACCGGGGAGCTGTTTTTT
NA TRBJ2-4 TRBV30 NA 16 CAWSTDEGRTKNIQYF TGTGCCTGGAGTACCGACGAGGGGAGGACCAAAAACATTCAGTACTTC
once TRBJ2-3 TRBV4-3 NA 11 CASSLGGTQYF TGCGCCAGCAGCCTAGGGGGTACGCAGTATTTT
NA TRBJ1-1 TRBV19 NA 15 CASTPSLGRATEAFF TGTGCCAGTACCCCAAGTCTCGGGCGGGCCACTGAAGCTTTCTTT
NA TRBJ2-2 TRBV9 NA 13 CASSQTSTGELFF TGTGCCAGCAGCCAAACCTCTACCGGGGAGCTGTTTTTT
NA TRBJ2-1 TRBV29-1 TRBD2 16 CSVGGPGLAIVNEQFF TGCAGCGTGGGGGGGCCGGGACTAGCGATAGTCAATGAGCAGTTCTTC
NA TRBJ1-1 TRBV19 NA 15 CASSMEPIPNTEAFF TGTGCCAGTAGTATGGAGCCAATCCCGAACACTGAAGCTTTCTTT
NA TRBJ1-3 TRBV15 NA 13 CAAEEGSGNTIYF TGTGCCGCCGAGGAAGGGAGTGGAAACACCATATATTTT
NA TRBJ2-7 TRBV4-1 TRBD1 14 CASSLGTGLYEQYF TGCGCCAGCAGTCTTGGGACAGGGTTGTACGAGCAGTACTTC
NA TRBJ2-7 TRBV21-1 NA 12 CASSKVGREQYF TGTGCCAGCAGCAAAGTTGGTCGGGAGCAGTACTTC
NA TRBJ2-2 TRBV7-8 TRBD1 17 CASSFPRTGENTGELFF TGTGCCAGCAGCTTTCCCCGGACAGGGGAGAACACCGGGGAGCTGTTTTTT
once TRBJ2-1 TRBV5-1 NA 13 CASSLASYNEQFF TGCGCCAGCAGCTTGGCCAGTTACAATGAGCAGTTCTTC
NA TRBJ2-2 TRBV10-3 TRBD2 18 CAISEELAGGPNTGELFF TGTGCCATCAGTGAGGAGTTAGCGGGAGGACCCAACACCGGGGAGCTGTTTTTT
NA TRBJ2-3 TRBV5-1 TRBD1 11 CASSRGQGKYF TGCGCCAGCAGCCGGGGACAGGGAAAGTATTTT
NA TRBJ2-3 TRBV19 NA 16 CASSIAETGRADTQYF TGTGCCAGTAGTATAGCGGAGACAGGGAGGGCAGATACGCAGTATTTT
NA TRBJ2-3 TRBV11-2 NA 16 CASSLGGALSTDTQYF TGTGCCAGCAGCTTGGGCGGGGCCCTTAGCACAGATACGCAGTATTTT
NA TRBJ2-1 TRBV7-8 NA 16 CASSLHLGTSYNEQFF TGTGCCAGCAGCCTGCATCTAGGGACCTCCTACAATGAGCAGTTCTTC
NA TRBJ2-1 TRBV25-1 NA 12 CASSEWGALQFF TGTGCCAGCAGTGAATGGGGTGCACTACAGTTCTTC
NA TRBJ1-5 TRBV7-9 NA 14 CASSVTDSNQPQHF TGTGCCAGCAGCGTGACAGATAGCAATCAGCCCCAGCATTTT
NA TRBJ2-5 TRBV15 TRBD1 15 CATVDRGLGQETQYF TGTGCCACCGTAGACAGGGGGCTAGGACAAGAGACCCAGTACTTC
once TRBJ2-7 TRBV10-3 NA 17 CAISDYTGTRGSYEQYF TGTGCCATCAGTGATTATACCGGGACCAGGGGATCCTACGAGCAGTACTTC
NA TRBJ1-2 TRBV9 NA 15 CASSVEGTGIYGYTF TGTGCCAGCAGCGTAGAGGGGACCGGGATCTATGGCTACACCTTC
NA TRBJ1-5 TRBV28 TRBD1 14 CASFLRGLDQPQHF TGTGCCAGCTTCCTCAGGGGGCTGGATCAGCCCCAGCATTTT
NA TRBJ2-5 TRBV6-5 TRBD2 14 CASSIAGGPGTQYF TGTGCCAGCAGTATAGCGGGAGGTCCAGGGACCCAGTACTTC
NA TRBJ2-3 TRBV10-2 NA 15 CASSDFEGPRDTQYF TGCGCCAGCAGTGATTTCGAGGGCCCGAGGGATACGCAGTATTTT
many TRBJ2-7 TRBV7-2 NA 14 CASILGVPYYEQYF TGTGCCAGCATCCTGGGGGTCCCCTACTACGAGCAGTACTTC
once TRBJ2-3 TRBV2 TRBD2 17 CASSEGTSGRGRDTQYF TGTGCCAGCAGTGAAGGGACTAGCGGTCGAGGGCGAGATACGCAGTATTTT